The clone carrying this T cell receptor beta chain turned up a few times. Its antigen is undetermined. The V end lost 4 bases, the J end lost 4 bases, and 9 bases lay between the germline ends. Germline V gives CDR1 SGHRS, CDR2 YFSETQ. This CDR3 has 12 residues. This sample is drawn from a study of post-analysis software for immune sequencing data. Study results and caveats: A handful of TRBV segments (TRBV5-6, TRBV5-1 and TRBV20-1 among them) occurred more frequently in patients than in controls.

Tagging with unique molecular identifiers was a feature of the TCR beta cDNA libraries. TCRdb analysed the PCR reads with MiXCR anew, one entry per CDR3 protein. The sample carries 750,000 to 950,000 distinct CDR3 sequences, under 60% recorded once. This sequence was found in a girl between 10 and 17 years old with multiple sclerosis. Sequencing input: blood. J is TRBJ2-7 and V is TRBV5-1, with D perhaps TRBD1 (5 bases). CDR3 amino acids: CASSTDRYEQYF. The DNA for the CDR3 is TGCGCCAGCAGCACAGACAGATACGAGCAGTACTTC.